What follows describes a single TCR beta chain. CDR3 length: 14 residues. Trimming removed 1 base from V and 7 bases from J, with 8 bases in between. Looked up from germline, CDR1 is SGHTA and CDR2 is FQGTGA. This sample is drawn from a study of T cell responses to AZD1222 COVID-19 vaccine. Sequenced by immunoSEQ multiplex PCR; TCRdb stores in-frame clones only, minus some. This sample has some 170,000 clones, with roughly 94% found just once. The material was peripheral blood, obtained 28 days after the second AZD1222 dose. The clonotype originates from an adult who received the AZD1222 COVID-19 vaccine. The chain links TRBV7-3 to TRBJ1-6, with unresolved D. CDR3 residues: CASSLIGRNSPLHF. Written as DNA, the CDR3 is TGTGCCAGCAGCTTAATCGGGCGGAATTCACCCCTCCACTTT. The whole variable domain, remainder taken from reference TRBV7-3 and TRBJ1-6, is GAGVSQTPSNKVTEKGKYVELRCDPISGHTALYWYRQSLGQGPEFLIYFQGTGAADDSGLPNDRFFAVRPEGSVSTLKIQRTERGDSAVYLCASSLIGRNSPLHFGNGTRLTVT.